Listed below are T cell receptor beta chains from one sample, sequenced in a study of identical twins. TCRdb re-analysed the 5' RACE reads in MiXCR, keeping a single row per CDR3 protein. This sample carries a few hundred thousand distinct CDR3 sequences, 20% to 25% of them seen once, and the ten largest clones take about 2.7%. These data were also reused for a study on T cells expressing NK-cell markers.

Input material: CD4+ T cells sorted from blood. The receptors stem from a woman under 30 in good health. Each CDR3 is given with its conserved first and last residue. A D gene is named only where the DNA matches it firmly. Clone size is stated in some rows and not others, as once, few, many or a class when expanded.

d_gene: TRBD1
len: 15
j_gene: TRBJ1-1
v_gene: TRBV4-2
abundance: NA
CDR3nt: TGTGCCAGCAGCCAGGGGGACAGGGGGTGGTCTGAAGCTTTCTTT
CDR3aa: CASSQGDRGWSEAFF

d_gene: NA
len: 14
j_gene: TRBJ2-2
v_gene: TRBV7-9
abundance: few
CDR3nt: TGTGCCAGCCACGGGGGGCAGAGCACCGGGGAGCTGTTTTTT
CDR3aa: CASHGGQSTGELFF

d_gene: NA
len: 11
j_gene: TRBJ1-1
v_gene: TRBV29-1
abundance: NA
CDR3nt: TGCAGCGTGCCCTCACCCACTGAAGCTTTCTTT
CDR3aa: CSVPSPTEAFF

d_gene: NA
len: 15
j_gene: TRBJ2-3
v_gene: TRBV5-1
abundance: NA
CDR3nt: TGCGCCAGCAGCTTGCGGACGGGTCCCACAGATACGCAGTATTTT
CDR3aa: CASSLRTGPTDTQYF

d_gene: NA
len: 15
j_gene: TRBJ1-6
v_gene: TRBV6-2/TRBV6-3
abundance: many
CDR3nt: TGTGCCACCTTGACAGATAGCTCCTATAATTCACCCCTCCACTTT
CDR3aa: CATLTDSSYNSPLHF

d_gene: NA
len: 15
j_gene: TRBJ2-1
v_gene: TRBV7-2
abundance: NA
CDR3nt: TGTGCCAGCAGCCGGGGGCCTAGCACCTACAATGAGCAGTTCTTC
CDR3aa: CASSRGPSTYNEQFF

d_gene: NA
len: 13
j_gene: TRBJ2-5
v_gene: TRBV20-1
abundance: NA
CDR3nt: TGCAGTGCTAGATCGGGCAGTGGGGAGACCCAGTACTTC
CDR3aa: CSARSGSGETQYF

d_gene: NA
len: 17
j_gene: TRBJ2-6
v_gene: TRBV5-5
abundance: many
CDR3nt: TGTGCCAGCAGCCCATCAGGGGCCAGCTCTGGGGCCAACGTCCTGACTTTC
CDR3aa: CASSPSGASSGANVLTF

d_gene: NA
len: 16
j_gene: TRBJ2-1
v_gene: TRBV3-1
abundance: NA
CDR3nt: TGTGCCAGCAGCCAAGGTAGGGTTTCCATAGGCAATGAGCAGTTCTTC
CDR3aa: CASSQGRVSIGNEQFF

d_gene: TRBD1
len: 15
j_gene: TRBJ1-2
v_gene: TRBV10-2
abundance: few
CDR3nt: TGCGCCAGCAGGGTAACAGGGGGGGCGAACTATGGCTACACCTTC
CDR3aa: CASRVTGGANYGYTF

d_gene: NA
len: 12
j_gene: TRBJ2-7
v_gene: TRBV20-1
abundance: NA
CDR3nt: TGCAGTGCTAGAATACGTCTGGACGAGCAGTACTTC
CDR3aa: CSARIRLDEQYF

d_gene: TRBD2
len: 15
j_gene: TRBJ2-7
v_gene: TRBV7-2
abundance: NA
CDR3nt: TGTGCCAGCAGCTTAGGACTAGCGGGAGGGAACGAGCAGTACTTC
CDR3aa: CASSLGLAGGNEQYF

d_gene: NA
len: 14
j_gene: TRBJ2-3
v_gene: TRBV7-2
abundance: NA
CDR3nt: TGTGCCAGCAGCTCTAATAGCCTGCGAGATACGCAGTATTTT
CDR3aa: CASSSNSLRDTQYF

d_gene: NA
len: 14
j_gene: TRBJ2-2
v_gene: TRBV15
abundance: NA
CDR3nt: TGTGCCACCGGAAAGGCCCCAAACACCGGGGAGCTGTTTTTT
CDR3aa: CATGKAPNTGELFF

d_gene: TRBD2
len: 14
j_gene: TRBJ2-3
v_gene: TRBV4-2
abundance: few
CDR3nt: TGTGCCAGCAGCCAAGAAATAGCGGGCGTCGGGCAGTATTTT
CDR3aa: CASSQEIAGVGQYF

d_gene: NA
len: 13
j_gene: TRBJ2-7
v_gene: TRBV20-1
abundance: NA
CDR3nt: TGCAGTGCTAGTTCGGGGGCCGTCGGCGAGCAGTACTTC
CDR3aa: CSASSGAVGEQYF

d_gene: TRBD2
len: 16
j_gene: TRBJ2-7
v_gene: TRBV5-5
abundance: many
CDR3nt: TGTGCCAGCAGCAGCAGGACTAGCGGGAGAACCTACGAGCAGTACTTC
CDR3aa: CASSSRTSGRTYEQYF

d_gene: TRBD2
len: 14
j_gene: TRBJ2-2
v_gene: TRBV20-1
abundance: NA
CDR3nt: TGCAGTGTTCTTAGCGGGGGAGGGACCGGGGAGCTGTTTTTT
CDR3aa: CSVLSGGGTGELFF

d_gene: NA
len: 12
j_gene: TRBJ2-5
v_gene: TRBV12-3/TRBV12-4
abundance: NA
CDR3nt: TGTGCCAGCACCCGGACAGACCGGGCCCAGTACTTC
CDR3aa: CASTRTDRAQYF

d_gene: NA
len: 12
j_gene: TRBJ2-7
v_gene: TRBV29-1
abundance: few
CDR3nt: TGCAGCGTTGAAAGTGACAGATACGAGCAGTACTTC
CDR3aa: CSVESDRYEQYF

d_gene: NA
len: 19
j_gene: TRBJ2-5
v_gene: TRBV12-3/TRBV12-4
abundance: once
CDR3nt: TGTACCATCAGTCCACTCGGAAGACAGCATCCCGGGGCCCAAGAGACCCAGTACTTC
CDR3aa: CTISPLGRQHPGAQETQYF

d_gene: NA
len: 16
j_gene: TRBJ2-1
v_gene: TRBV21-1
abundance: NA
CDR3nt: TGTGCCAGCAGTCGCGGCCCCCTCAACCTCTACAATGAGCAGTTCTTC
CDR3aa: CASSRGPLNLYNEQFF